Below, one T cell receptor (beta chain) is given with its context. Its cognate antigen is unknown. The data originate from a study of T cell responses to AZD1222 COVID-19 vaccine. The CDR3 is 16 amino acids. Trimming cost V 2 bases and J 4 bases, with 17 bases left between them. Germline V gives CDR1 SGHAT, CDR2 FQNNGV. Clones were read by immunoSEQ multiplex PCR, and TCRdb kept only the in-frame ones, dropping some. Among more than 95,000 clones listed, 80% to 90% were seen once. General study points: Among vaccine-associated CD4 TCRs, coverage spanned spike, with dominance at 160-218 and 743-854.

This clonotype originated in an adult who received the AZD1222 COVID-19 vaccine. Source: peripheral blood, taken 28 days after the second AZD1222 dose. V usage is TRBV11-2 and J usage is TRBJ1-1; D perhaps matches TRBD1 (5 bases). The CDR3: CASSLPKGRGGTEAFF. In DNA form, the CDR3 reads TGTGCCAGCAGCTTACCAAAAGGGAGGGGTGGCACTGAAGCTTTCTTT.